This T cell receptor (beta chain) originates from a study of CD8 T cells in ankylosing spondylitis. Findings and caveats of the study: Disease-linked clones, CD8+, were relatively rare in peripheral blood. Previously reported in reactive arthritis synovial fluid and blood were some of the motif variants.

In this sample, this clonotype turned up a few times. The target antigen is unknown. Each CDR3 protein gets one entry after TCRdb re-called the 5' RACE reads with MiXCR. The data hold about 44,000 distinct CDR3 sequences, with approximately 9.9% observed a single time. This CDR3 is 17 amino acids long. After removal of 5 bases from V and 6 bases from J, the junction contained 14 bases not matched to a gene. In germline, CDR1 is MDHEN, CDR2 SYDVKM. The rearrangement joins TRBV28 to TRBJ1-5, with 9 bases aligning to TRBD1. This receptor was obtained from a male donor with ankylosing spondylitis or in good health (not recorded which). Sequenced: blood, either unsorted or a sorted T cell fraction (not recorded which). CDR3 DNA sequence: TGTGCCAGCAGTCCAAGTCCGGGACAGGGTTTGACTCAGCCCCAGCATTTT. It encodes CASSPSPGQGLTQPQHF.